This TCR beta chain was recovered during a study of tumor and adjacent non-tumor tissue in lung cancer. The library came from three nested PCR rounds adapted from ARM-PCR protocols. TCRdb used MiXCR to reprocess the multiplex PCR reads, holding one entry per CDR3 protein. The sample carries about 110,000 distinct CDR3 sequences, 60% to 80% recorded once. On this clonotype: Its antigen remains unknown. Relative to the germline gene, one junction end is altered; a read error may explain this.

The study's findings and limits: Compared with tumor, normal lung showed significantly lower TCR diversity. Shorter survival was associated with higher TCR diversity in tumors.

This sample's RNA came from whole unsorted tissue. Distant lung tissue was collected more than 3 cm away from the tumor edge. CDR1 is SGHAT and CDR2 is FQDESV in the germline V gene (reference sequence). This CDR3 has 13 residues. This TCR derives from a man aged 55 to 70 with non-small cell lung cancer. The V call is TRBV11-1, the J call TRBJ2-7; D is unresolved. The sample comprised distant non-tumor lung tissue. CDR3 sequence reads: CASNVSRSYEQYF. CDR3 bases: TGCGCCAGCAATGTTTCCCGCTCCTACGAGCAGTATTTC.